The clone carrying this T cell receptor beta chain was seen more than once but under ten times. Germline values: CDR1 LNHNV, CDR2 YYDKDF (reference sequence). Trimming cost V 3 bases and J 3 bases, with 12 bases left between them. This CDR3 contains 14 residues. In the source study's methods: Amplification from reference gene primers served as the basis for estimated nucleated cell counts. Produced via immunoSEQ multiplex PCR; TCRdb's table is partial and in-frame only. V and J calls plus clone size are reproduced from that table; the DNA served to infer D and trimming. The data contain approximately 94,000 clones, around 80% of them singletons. This sample stems from a study of blood T cell repertoires in COVID-19. Study-wide background: PBMCs, B-cell-depleted T cells, or T cells provided the cDNA or gDNA that made up the material.

The sample taken for sequencing was peripheral blood. This chain connects TRBV15 to TRBJ2-7, with D unresolved. The sequence was collected from a human donor in a cohort sampled during active COVID-19. CDR3 DNA sequence: TGTGCCACCAGCAGTGGGCTGACGAACTACGAGCAGTACTTC. This codes for CATSSGLTNYEQYF.